Sequencing of this T cell receptor beta chain was carried out in a study of OX40 agonist ivuxolimab in advanced cancers. On the study more broadly: Patients with hepatocellular carcinoma, melanoma, renal cell or head and neck cancer made up the dose-escalation patients.

CDR3 size: 16 residues. Per germline, CDR1 SGHAT and CDR2 FQNNGV. V shed 5 bases, J shed 6 bases, and the junction held 10 bases outside the gene matches. TCRdb's copy holds only in-frame clones and misses some; the assay was immunoSEQ multiplex PCR. Of tens of thousands of clones listed, about 87% were seen once; the top ten hold more than 1.5%. This sequence joins TRBV11-2 and TRBJ2-2; 9 bases fit TRBD2. This specimen was CD4+ or CD8+ T cells sorted from blood, taken in a trial of the OX40 agonist ivuxolimab. This sequence was found in an adult with an advanced solid tumor such as melanoma, head and neck, liver or kidney cancer. The CDR3 sequence is CASSTLRGGRAGELFF. For the CDR3, the DNA is TGTGCCAGCAGCACGCTCAGGGGCGGGAGGGCCGGGGAGCTGTTTTTT.